These T cell receptor beta chains were read from a single sample in a study of T cell responses to AZD1222 COVID-19 vaccine. Assay used: immunoSEQ multiplex PCR; TCRdb lists only in-frame clones, some missing. Of around 140,000 clones listed, 85% to 90% are singletons. The sequenced sample was peripheral blood, obtained on day 0 of AZD1222 vaccination. All receptors come from an adult in good health. Both conserved end residues are part of each CDR3. D genes are given only for firm matches. The size field is filled for only some rows; it gives once, few, many or a size class.

D gene: TRBD1
J gene: TRBJ2-7
V gene: TRBV24-1
clone size: .
CDR3 DNA: TGTGCCAAACCGGGACAGGGTGATTACGAGCAGTACTTC
CDR3 protein: CAKPGQGDYEQYF

D gene: .
J gene: TRBJ2-5
V gene: TRBV7-9
clone size: .
CDR3 DNA: TGTGCCAGCAGCCCCGCGGGGTATGAAACCCAGTACTTC
CDR3 protein: CASSPAGYETQYF

D gene: .
J gene: TRBJ2-7
V gene: TRBV28
clone size: few
CDR3 DNA: TGTGCCAGCAGTTTATCGGGTGGAACCTACGAGCAGTACTTC
CDR3 protein: CASSLSGGTYEQYF

D gene: .
J gene: TRBJ1-1
V gene: TRBV9
clone size: .
CDR3 DNA: TGTGCCAGCAGCGACGGCACTGAAGCTTTCTTT
CDR3 protein: CASSDGTEAFF

D gene: TRBD1
J gene: TRBJ1-2
V gene: TRBV19
clone size: .
CDR3 DNA: TGTGCCAGTAGTGGCGGACAGGGATTGTGGTATGGCTACACCTTC
CDR3 protein: CASSGGQGLWYGYTF

D gene: .
J gene: TRBJ2-7
V gene: TRBV25-1
clone size: .
CDR3 DNA: TGTGCCAGCAGTACCCAAACCGGGGTCTACGAGCAGTACTTC
CDR3 protein: CASSTQTGVYEQYF

D gene: .
J gene: TRBJ1-2
V gene: TRBV7-2
clone size: .
CDR3 DNA: TGTGCCAGCAGGGGCAGGGAATATGGCTACACCTTC
CDR3 protein: CASRGREYGYTF

D gene: TRBD1
J gene: TRBJ2-5
V gene: TRBV18
clone size: .
CDR3 DNA: TGTGCCAGCTCACACAGGGGGCTGGAGACCCAGTACTTC
CDR3 protein: CASSHRGLETQYF

D gene: TRBD1
J gene: TRBJ2-3
V gene: TRBV3-1/TRBV3-2
clone size: .
CDR3 DNA: TGTGCCAGCAGCCACCGTACGACCGGGACAGGGAAGGTGGCAGATACGCAGTATTTT
CDR3 protein: CASSHRTTGTGKVADTQYF

D gene: .
J gene: TRBJ1-2
V gene: TRBV28
clone size: .
CDR3 DNA: TGTGCCAGCAGTCCCCCGGACGACTATGGCTACACCTTC
CDR3 protein: CASSPPDDYGYTF

D gene: TRBD2
J gene: TRBJ2-3
V gene: TRBV2
clone size: .
CDR3 DNA: TGTGCCAGCAGTACAGGGCGTTTAGCGGGAGGGCCCTCAGATACGCAGTATTTT
CDR3 protein: CASSTGRLAGGPSDTQYF

D gene: TRBD2
J gene: TRBJ2-7
V gene: TRBV30
clone size: .
CDR3 DNA: TGTGCCTGGAGTGTAACCAGCGGGAGGCCCCCGAGCTCCTACGAGCAGTACTTC
CDR3 protein: CAWSVTSGRPPSSYEQYF

D gene: .
J gene: TRBJ1-6
V gene: TRBV5-1
clone size: .
CDR3 DNA: TGCGCCAGCAGCGTAAACAGGGAGTCACCCCTCCACTTT
CDR3 protein: CASSVNRESPLHF

D gene: .
J gene: TRBJ1-3
V gene: TRBV5-5
clone size: .
CDR3 DNA: TGTGCCAGCAGCAACCCCTACAGGGAGGAGGGCCCTGGAAACACCATATATTTT
CDR3 protein: CASSNPYREEGPGNTIYF

D gene: .
J gene: TRBJ2-3
V gene: TRBV24-1
clone size: .
CDR3 DNA: TGTGCCACCAGTGATCCGCCCGTCGATACGCAGTATTTT
CDR3 protein: CATSDPPVDTQYF

D gene: .
J gene: TRBJ1-1
V gene: TRBV4-1
clone size: few
CDR3 DNA: TGCGCCAGCAGCCAAGGGGGTACCGCAGACACTGAAGCTTTCTTT
CDR3 protein: CASSQGGTADTEAFF

D gene: .
J gene: TRBJ1-5
V gene: TRBV6-6
clone size: .
CDR3 DNA: TGTGCCAGCAGTTACGGAGGGGAAGGATGGCAGCCCCAGCATTTT
CDR3 protein: CASSYGGEGWQPQHF

D gene: .
J gene: TRBJ2-1
V gene: TRBV5-1
clone size: .
CDR3 DNA: TGCGCCAGCAGCTTGTGGGGCGGTGAGCAGTTCTTC
CDR3 protein: CASSLWGGEQFF

D gene: .
J gene: TRBJ2-7
V gene: TRBV14
clone size: few
CDR3 DNA: TGTGCCAGCAGCCACGGACAGATCTCCTACGAGCAGTACTTC
CDR3 protein: CASSHGQISYEQYF

D gene: .
J gene: TRBJ2-7
V gene: TRBV10-1
clone size: once
CDR3 DNA: TGCGCCACCCACCTCCCTGGCCCTGACACGAACTACGAGCAGTACTTC
CDR3 protein: CATHLPGPDTNYEQYF

D gene: TRBD1
J gene: TRBJ1-5
V gene: TRBV6-5
clone size: .
CDR3 DNA: TGTGCCAGCAGCTGGGACAGGACACAGCCCCAGCATTTT
CDR3 protein: CASSWDRTQPQHF

D gene: .
J gene: TRBJ1-6
V gene: TRBV3-1/TRBV3-2
clone size: few
CDR3 DNA: TGTGCCAGCAGCCAAGTCGGCTCACCCCTCCACTTT
CDR3 protein: CASSQVGSPLHF

D gene: .
J gene: TRBJ1-2
V gene: TRBV30
clone size: .
CDR3 DNA: TGTGCCTGGAGTAGGGGTTCTTATGGCTACACCTTC
CDR3 protein: CAWSRGSYGYTF

D gene: .
J gene: TRBJ2-1
V gene: TRBV7-9
clone size: .
CDR3 DNA: TGTGCCAGCAGCTCCCAGGGGACCACCTACAATGAGCAGTTCTTC
CDR3 protein: CASSSQGTTYNEQFF

D gene: .
J gene: TRBJ1-6
V gene: TRBV21-1
clone size: .
CDR3 DNA: TGTGCCAGCAGCACAACCCCACGTGGGAGAGGGGGCCGGGGATGTTCACCCCTCCACTTT
CDR3 protein: CASSTTPRGRGGRGCSPLHF

D gene: .
J gene: TRBJ2-7
V gene: TRBV2
clone size: .
CDR3 DNA: TGTGCCAGCAGTGATGCGGGAATGGACAGAAGCTCCTACGAGCAGTACTTC
CDR3 protein: CASSDAGMDRSSYEQYF

D gene: TRBD1
J gene: TRBJ1-6
V gene: TRBV7-9
clone size: .
CDR3 DNA: TGTGCCAGCAGCAGCCCGGACAGGACGGATTCACCCCTCCACTTT
CDR3 protein: CASSSPDRTDSPLHF

D gene: TRBD2
J gene: TRBJ2-1
V gene: TRBV2
clone size: .
CDR3 DNA: TGTGCCAGCAGTGTAGGGACTAGCGTTTCTTACAATGAGCAGTTCTTC
CDR3 protein: CASSVGTSVSYNEQFF

D gene: .
J gene: TRBJ1-3
V gene: TRBV9
clone size: .
CDR3 DNA: TGTGCCAGCAGCCCGGGACACTCTGGAAACACCATATATTTT
CDR3 protein: CASSPGHSGNTIYF

D gene: TRBD1
J gene: TRBJ2-1
V gene: TRBV14
clone size: .
CDR3 DNA: TGTGCCAGCAGCCTCCAAACCGGGACAGGGGGTTATGATGAGCAGTTCTTC
CDR3 protein: CASSLQTGTGGYDEQFF

D gene: TRBD1
J gene: TRBJ1-2
V gene: TRBV5-1
clone size: .
CDR3 DNA: TGCGCCAGCAGCCTATTAGGACAGGAGGGGGGCTACACCTTC
CDR3 protein: CASSLLGQEGGYTF

D gene: .
J gene: TRBJ1-5
V gene: TRBV6-5
clone size: .
CDR3 DNA: TGTGCCAGCAAGGGTGGAGGTACCAATCAGCCCCAGCATTTT
CDR3 protein: CASKGGGTNQPQHF

D gene: TRBD1
J gene: TRBJ1-3
V gene: TRBV7-2
clone size: .
CDR3 DNA: TGTGCCAGCAGCTCGCTCCGCGGACAGGGTCTATCAGGAAACACCATATATTTT
CDR3 protein: CASSSLRGQGLSGNTIYF

D gene: .
J gene: TRBJ1-2
V gene: TRBV11-2
clone size: .
CDR3 DNA: TGTGCCAGCAGCTTAGTAGGACAGCTCTATGGCTACACCTTC
CDR3 protein: CASSLVGQLYGYTF

D gene: .
J gene: TRBJ1-5
V gene: TRBV5-5
clone size: once
CDR3 DNA: TGTGCCAGCAGCTTGGACAGCTATAGCAATCAGCCCCAGCATTTT
CDR3 protein: CASSLDSYSNQPQHF

D gene: .
J gene: TRBJ1-6
V gene: TRBV7-9
clone size: many
CDR3 DNA: TGTGCCAGCAGTCAAGTCGACCTGATTTGGAATTCACCCCTCCACTTT
CDR3 protein: CASSQVDLIWNSPLHF

D gene: TRBD2
J gene: TRBJ2-1
V gene: TRBV19
clone size: .
CDR3 DNA: TGTGCCAGTACCGGACTAGCGGGAGCGTACAATGAGCAGTTCTTC
CDR3 protein: CASTGLAGAYNEQFF